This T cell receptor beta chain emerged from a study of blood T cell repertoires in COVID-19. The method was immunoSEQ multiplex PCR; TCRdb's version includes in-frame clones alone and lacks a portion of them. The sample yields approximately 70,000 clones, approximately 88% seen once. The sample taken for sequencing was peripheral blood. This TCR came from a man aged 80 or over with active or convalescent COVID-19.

Here the CDR3 DNA reads TGTGCCAGCAAGCCCGGGACAGGGGCGCTACGGGGGCTCTACGAGCAGTACTTC. Amino acids: CASKPGTGALRGLYEQYF. V usage is TRBV2 and J usage is TRBJ2-7; TRBD1 aligns across 10 bases. Unmatched junction bases numbered 18, after V lost 7 bases and J lost 3 bases. The CDR3 is 18 amino acids. Germline V lookup: CDR1 SNHLY, CDR2 FYNNEI.